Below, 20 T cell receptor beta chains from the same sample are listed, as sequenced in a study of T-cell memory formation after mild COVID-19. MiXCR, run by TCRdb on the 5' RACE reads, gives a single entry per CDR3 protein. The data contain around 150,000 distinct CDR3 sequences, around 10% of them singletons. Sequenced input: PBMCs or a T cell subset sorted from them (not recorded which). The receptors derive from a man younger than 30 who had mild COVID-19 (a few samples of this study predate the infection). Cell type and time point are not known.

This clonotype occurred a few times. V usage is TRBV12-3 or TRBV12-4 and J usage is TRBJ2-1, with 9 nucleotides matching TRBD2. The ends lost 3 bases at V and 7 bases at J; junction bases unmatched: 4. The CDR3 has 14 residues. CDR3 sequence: CASSFGLAGNEQFF. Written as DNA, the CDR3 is TGTGCCAGCAGTTTCGGGCTAGCGGGGAATGAGCAGTTCTTC.

The CDR3 DNA follows: TGTGCCAGCAGCCCAGCGGGGCTCTTGGGGTATGGCTACACCTTC. The encoded protein is CASSPAGLLGYGYTF. The chain links TRBV7-2 to TRBJ1-2; possibly TRBD1 for D (5 bases). From germline, CDR1 is SGHTA and CDR2 FQGNSA. This CDR3 is built from 15 residues. V lost 5 bases, J lost 5 bases, and 18 bases lay in between.

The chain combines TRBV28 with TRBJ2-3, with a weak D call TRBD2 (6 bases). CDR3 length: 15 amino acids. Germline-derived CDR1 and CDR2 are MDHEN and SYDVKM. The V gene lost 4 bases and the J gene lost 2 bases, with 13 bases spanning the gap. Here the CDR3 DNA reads TGTGCCAGCAGTTGGGCTAGCGAGTTCACAGATACGCAGTATTTT. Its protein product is CASSWASEFTDTQYF.

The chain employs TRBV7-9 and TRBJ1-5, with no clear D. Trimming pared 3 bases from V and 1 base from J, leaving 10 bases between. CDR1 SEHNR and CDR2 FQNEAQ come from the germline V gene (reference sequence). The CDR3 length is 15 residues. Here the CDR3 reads CASSFAEESNQPQHF. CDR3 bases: TGTGCCAGCAGCTTCGCCGAGGAAAGCAATCAGCCCCAGCATTTT.

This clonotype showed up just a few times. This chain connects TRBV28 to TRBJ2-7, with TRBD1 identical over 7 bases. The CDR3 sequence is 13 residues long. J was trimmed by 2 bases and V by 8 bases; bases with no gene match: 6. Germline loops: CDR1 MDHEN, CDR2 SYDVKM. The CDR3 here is CASAQGGPYEQYV. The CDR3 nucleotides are TGTGCCAGCGCACAAGGGGGCCCCTACGAGCAGTACGTC.

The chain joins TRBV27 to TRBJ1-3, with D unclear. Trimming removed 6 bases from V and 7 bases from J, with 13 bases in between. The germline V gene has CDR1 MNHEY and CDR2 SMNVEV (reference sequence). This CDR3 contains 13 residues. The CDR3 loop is CASRLDGGNTIYF. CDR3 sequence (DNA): TGTGCCAGCAGGTTGGACGGCGGGAACACCATATATTTT.

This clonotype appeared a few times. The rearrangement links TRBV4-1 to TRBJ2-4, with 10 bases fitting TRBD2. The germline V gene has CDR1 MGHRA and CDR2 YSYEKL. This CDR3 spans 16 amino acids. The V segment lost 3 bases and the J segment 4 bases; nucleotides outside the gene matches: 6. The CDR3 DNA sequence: TGCGCCAGCAGCCAGCCAACTAGCGGGGCAAAAAACATTCAGTACTTC. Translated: CASSQPTSGAKNIQYF.

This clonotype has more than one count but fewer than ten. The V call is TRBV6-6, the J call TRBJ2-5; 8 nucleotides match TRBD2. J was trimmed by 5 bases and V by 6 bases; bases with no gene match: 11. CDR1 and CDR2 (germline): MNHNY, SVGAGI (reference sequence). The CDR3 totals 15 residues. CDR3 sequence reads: CASSHPGGGKETQYF. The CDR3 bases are TGTGCCAGCAGCCACCCCGGGGGGGGGAAGGAGACCCAGTACTTC.

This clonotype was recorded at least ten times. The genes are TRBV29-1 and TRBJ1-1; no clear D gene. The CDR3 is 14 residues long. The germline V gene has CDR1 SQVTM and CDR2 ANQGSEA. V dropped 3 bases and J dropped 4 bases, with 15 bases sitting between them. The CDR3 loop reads CSVDLQVLSTEAFF. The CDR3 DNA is TGCAGCGTTGATTTGCAGGTTTTGAGCACTGAAGCTTTCTTT.

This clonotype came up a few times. CDR3 residues: CATSPRGPQETQYF. The CDR3 DNA sequence: TGTGCCACCAGTCCCCGGGGGCCCCAAGAGACCCAGTACTTC. The chain employs TRBV24-1 and TRBJ2-5; D could derive from TRBD1 or TRBD2 (6 bases each). With 6 bases removed from V and 1 base from J, the gap between germline ends came to 11 bases. The germline gives CDR1 KGHDR, CDR2 SFDVKD. This CDR3 has 14 residues.

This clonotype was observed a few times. For the CDR3, the DNA is TGTGCCAGCAGCGTAGGTAATAGCCAGGAGACCCAGTACTTC. The encoded protein is CASSVGNSQETQYF. The chain is built from TRBV9 and TRBJ2-5; no firm D call. The germline V gene has CDR1 SGDLS and CDR2 YYNGEE. Trimming pared 0 bases from V and 5 bases from J, leaving 11 bases between. The CDR3 sequence is 14 residues long.

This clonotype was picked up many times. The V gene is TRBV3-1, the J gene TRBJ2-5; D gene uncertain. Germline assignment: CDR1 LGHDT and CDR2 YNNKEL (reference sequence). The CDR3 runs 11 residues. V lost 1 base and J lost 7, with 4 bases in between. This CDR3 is CASSQGPTQYF. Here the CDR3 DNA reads TGTGCCAGCAGCCAAGGGCCGACCCAGTACTTC.

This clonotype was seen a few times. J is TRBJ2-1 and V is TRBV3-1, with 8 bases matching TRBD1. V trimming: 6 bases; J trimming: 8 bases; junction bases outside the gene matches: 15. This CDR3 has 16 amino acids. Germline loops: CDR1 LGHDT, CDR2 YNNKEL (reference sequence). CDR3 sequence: CASRSESAGGIDEQFF. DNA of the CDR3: TGTGCCAGCAGATCTGAGTCGGCAGGGGGCATAGATGAGCAGTTCTTC.

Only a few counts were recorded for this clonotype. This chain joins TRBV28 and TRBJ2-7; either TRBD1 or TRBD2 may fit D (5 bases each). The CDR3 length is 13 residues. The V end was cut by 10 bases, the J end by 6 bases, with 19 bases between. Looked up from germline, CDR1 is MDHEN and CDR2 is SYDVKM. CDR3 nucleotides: TGTGCCACCGGGACGGCGAGTCTGGCCGAGCAGTACGTC. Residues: CATGTASLAEQYV.

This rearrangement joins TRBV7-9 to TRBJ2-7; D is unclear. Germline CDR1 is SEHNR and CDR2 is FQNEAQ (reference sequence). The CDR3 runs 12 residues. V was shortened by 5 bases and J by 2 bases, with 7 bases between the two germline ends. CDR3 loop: CASSPTAYEQYF. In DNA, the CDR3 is TGTGCCAGCAGCCCCACGGCCTACGAGCAGTACTTC.

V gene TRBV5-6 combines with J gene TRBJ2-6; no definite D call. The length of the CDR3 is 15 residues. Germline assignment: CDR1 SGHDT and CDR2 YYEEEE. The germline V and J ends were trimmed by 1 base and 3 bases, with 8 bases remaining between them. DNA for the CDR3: TGTGCCAGCAGCTTGAGGTTGCGTGGGGCCAACGTCCTGACTTTC. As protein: CASSLRLRGANVLTF. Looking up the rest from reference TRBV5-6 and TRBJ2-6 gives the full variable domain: DAGVTQSPTHLIKTRGQQVTLRCSPKSGHDTVSWYQQALGQGPQFIFQYYEEEERQRGNFPDRFSGHQFPNYSSELNVNALLLGDSALYLCASSLRLRGANVLTFGAGSRLTVL.

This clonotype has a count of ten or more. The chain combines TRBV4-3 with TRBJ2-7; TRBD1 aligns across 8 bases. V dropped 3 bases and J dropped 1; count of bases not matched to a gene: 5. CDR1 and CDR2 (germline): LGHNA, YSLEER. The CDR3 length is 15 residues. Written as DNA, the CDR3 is TGCGCCAGCAGCCAGGGGGACAGGCGTTCCTACGAGCAGTACTTC. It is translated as CASSQGDRRSYEQYF.

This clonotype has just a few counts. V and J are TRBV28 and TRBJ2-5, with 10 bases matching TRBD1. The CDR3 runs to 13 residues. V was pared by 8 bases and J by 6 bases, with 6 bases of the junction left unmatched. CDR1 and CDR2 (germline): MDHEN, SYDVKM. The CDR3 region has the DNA TGTGCCAGCGGACAGGGGGTTCTTAAGACCCAGTACTTC. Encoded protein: CASGQGVLKTQYF.

DNA for the CDR3: TGTGCCAGCAGTCGGGTAGGACAGGGGATTGGTGAAAAACTGTTTTTT. The encoded protein is CASSRVGQGIGEKLFF. V and J are TRBV28 and TRBJ1-4; TRBD1 agrees at 9 bases. V shed 5 bases, J shed 7 bases, and the junction held 11 bases outside the gene matches. CDR3 length equals 16 residues. CDR1 and CDR2 (germline): MDHEN, SYDVKM.

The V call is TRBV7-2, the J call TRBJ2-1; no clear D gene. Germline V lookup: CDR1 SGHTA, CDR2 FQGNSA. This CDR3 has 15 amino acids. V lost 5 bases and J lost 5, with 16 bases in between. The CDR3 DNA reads TGTGCCAGCAGCCCGCTAAGTGGCAGCAACAATGAGCAGTTCTTC. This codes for CASSPLSGSNNEQFF.